This entry features one T cell receptor (beta chain) sequence. Its antigen is unknown. With the Oncomine TCR Beta short-read assay, DNA from cultured CD4+ T cells was sequenced. One entry per CDR3 protein results from TCRdb running MiXCR on the PCR reads. The table has 20,000 to 30,000 distinct CDR3 sequences, roughly a third seen once. The time point was: late sampling 161 to 241 days after vaccination in a few convalescent patients. Treatment indicated: approximately 9-day PBMC culture with coronavirus spike peptide pools or control peptides (ViraFEST assay). The source of the sample is a study of vaccination and CD4 T cells after COVID-19. Findings of the study overall: Spike mono-reactivity was the property of 304 of 307 vaccine-specific clones in convalescent patients.

Looked up from germline, CDR1 is SGHNT and CDR2 is YYREEE (reference sequence). The length of the CDR3 is 14 residues. Trimming left V 1 base short and J 0 bases short, with 8 bases between. The TCR sequence derives from a human donor who had recovered from COVID-19. The sequences come from CD4+ T cells from blood, cultured in vitro, collected about 7 months after SARS-CoV-2 vaccination. J is TRBJ2-7 and V is TRBV5-4; either TRBD1 or TRBD2 may supply D (5 bases each). The CDR3 reads CASSLYGTSYEQYF. The CDR3 DNA reads as TGTGCCAGCAGCTTGTATGGGACCTCCTACGAGCAGTACTTC. The variable domain in full, with the rest retrieved from reference TRBV5-4 and TRBJ2-7, is ETGVTQSPTHLIKTRGQQVTLRCSSQSGHNTVSWYQQALGQGPQFIFQYYREEENGRGNFPPRFSGLQFPNYSSELNVNALELDDSALYLCASSLYGTSYEQYFGPGTRLTVT.